One sample yielded the 13 T cell receptor beta chains listed below, sequenced in a study of identical twins. TCRdb re-called the 5' RACE reads through MiXCR, storing one row per CDR3 protein. This sample has hundreds of thousands of distinct CDR3 sequences, with roughly 20% found just once. The sample was also reused in another study, on T cells expressing NK-cell markers.

The sequenced sample was PBMCs. Receptors were obtained from a woman aged 18-29 years in good health.

This clonotype was seen more than once but under ten times. This chain connects TRBV7-9 to TRBJ2-1, with 8 bases fitting TRBD2. The CDR3 consists of 15 residues. CDR1 is SEHNR, CDR2 FQNEAQ, per germline (reference sequence). Trimming took 1 base from V and 7 from J; bases not matched to a gene: 6. In DNA form, the CDR3 reads TGTGCCAGCAGCTTAGGCGGGGGGATTTGGAATGAGCAGTTCTTC. Translation: CASSLGGGIWNEQFF.

The chain is built from TRBV24-1 and TRBJ2-1; D perhaps matches TRBD2 (6 bases). The CDR3 loop spans 15 amino acids. Trimming removed 10 bases at V and 6 bases at J, with 21 bases between. The germline CDR1 and CDR2 sequences are KGHDR and SFDVKD. CDR3 DNA sequence: TGTGCCACGAGCGCGGTCGGGGGTCAGGGCAATGAGCAGTTCTTC. This encodes CATSAVGGQGNEQFF.

This clonotype was counted between two and nine times. This chain joins TRBV10-3 and TRBJ2-2, with 11 bases aligning to TRBD2. Germline CDR1 and CDR2: ENHRY and SYGVKD. V lost 2 bases and J lost 1; bases outside the gene matches: 6. The CDR3 consists of 18 residues. The CDR3 DNA reads TGTGCCATCAGTGAGCCAGGTGGGACTAGCGGGAACACCGGGGAGCTGTTTTTT. Encoded protein: CAISEPGGTSGNTGELFF.

This clonotype has only a few counts. V and J are TRBV29-1 and TRBJ1-1; D gene ambiguous. V was shortened by 4 bases and J by 2 bases, with 8 bases between the two germline ends. Germline CDR1 is SQVTM and CDR2 is ANQGSEA. The CDR3 covers 12 residues. The CDR3 bases are TGCAGCGTTGGGAGGAGCAACACTGAAGCTTTCTTT. Amino acid sequence: CSVGRSNTEAFF. Supplemented by reference TRBV29-1 and TRBJ1-1, the full variable domain reads SAVISQKPSRDICQRGTSLTIQCQVDSQVTMMFWYRQQPGQSLTLIATANQGSEATYESGFVIDKFPISRPNLTFSTLTVSNMSPEDSSIYLCSVGRSNTEAFFGQGTRLTVV.

This clonotype was observed a handful of times. This chain connects TRBV5-1 to TRBJ2-3; a weak D match, TRBD1 (6 bases). Trimming left V 1 base short and J 3 bases short, with 18 bases between. The CDR3 sequence is 17 residues long. Per the germline V gene, CDR1 is SGHRS and CDR2 is YFSETQ. CDR3 sequence reads: CASSLSSGARWTDTQYF. The CDR3 nucleotides are TGCGCCAGCAGCTTGTCCTCAGGGGCAAGGTGGACAGATACGCAGTATTTT. Using reference TRBV5-1 and TRBJ2-3 for the parts outside the CDR3, the full variable domain is KAGVTQTPRYLIKTRGQQVTLSCSPISGHRSVSWYQQTPGQGLQFLFEYFSETQRNKGNFPGRFSGRQFSNSRSEMNVSTLELGDSALYLCASSLSSGARWTDTQYFGPGTRLTVL.

This clonotype was detected only a few times. The rearrangement links TRBV12-3 or TRBV12-4 to TRBJ2-3, with D hard to call. Deletions cut 6 bases from V and 2 bases from J, with 12 bases between. The CDR3 is made up of 14 amino acids. CDR3 nucleotide sequence: TGTGCCAGCAGGACTCTAGTTCCCACAGATACGCAGTATTTT. Translation gives CASRTLVPTDTQYF.

In its sample, this clonotype was seen a few times. The chain has TRBV6-1 and TRBJ2-1; D gene ambiguous. The CDR3 has 13 amino acids. Germline values: CDR1 MNHNS, CDR2 SASEGT. V lost 2 bases to trimming and J lost 12 bases, with 14 bases between them. CDR3 nucleotide sequence: TGTGCCAGCAGTGAAATATCGTTGACGGCGCAGTTCTTC. Amino acid sequence: CASSEISLTAQFF.

The sample holds a few counts of this clonotype. J is TRBJ2-7 and V is TRBV18; 8 bases map to TRBD1. Germline V CDR1 and CDR2: KGHSH, LQKENI. This CDR3 has 14 residues. The V gene end was trimmed by 4 bases and the J gene end by 6 bases; junction bases not matched to a gene: 8. In DNA form, the CDR3 reads TGTGCCAGCTCACAAGGACAGGGAAGGAGCGAGCAGTACTTC. This codes for CASSQGQGRSEQYF.

This clonotype was counted only a few times. V and J are TRBV7-6 and TRBJ2-3, with D hard to call. Trimming took 5 bases from V and 0 from J, leaving 9 bases between them. The germline V gene has CDR1 SGHVS and CDR2 FNYEAQ. The length of the CDR3 is 14 residues. In DNA, the CDR3 is TGTGCCAGCAGCCCAGCTTCTAGCACAGATACGCAGTATTTT. Translating gives CASSPASSTDTQYF. The full variable domain, in which reference TRBV7-6 and TRBJ2-3 provide the parts outside the CDR3, is GAGVSQSPRYKVTKRGQDVALRCDPISGHVSLYWYRQALGQGPEFLTYFNYEAQQDKSGLPNDRFSAERPEGSISTLTIQRTEQRDSAMYRCASSPASSTDTQYFGPGTRLTVL.

This clonotype has a count of ten or more. The CDR3 reads CSAREGDRQETQYF. The CDR3 nucleotides read TGCAGTGCTAGAGAGGGGGACAGACAAGAGACCCAGTACTTC. This chain uses TRBV20-1 with TRBJ2-5, with TRBD1 matching over 7 bases. Germline lookup yields CDR1 DFQATT and CDR2 SNEGSKA (reference sequence). V shed 0 bases and J 2 bases; nucleotides not matched to a gene: 3. The CDR3 extends over 14 amino acids.

V and J are TRBV25-1 and TRBJ2-2, with 11 bases aligning to TRBD1. The CDR3 extends over 16 amino acids. Unmatched junction bases numbered 5, after V lost 4 bases and J lost 4 bases. CDR1 is MGHDK and CDR2 is SYGVNS in the germline V gene. The CDR3 region is CASSAQDRGLTGELFF. CDR3 in DNA: TGTGCCAGCAGTGCCCAGGACAGGGGGCTCACCGGGGAGCTGTTTTTT.

The sample holds a few counts of this clonotype. The chain recombines TRBV10-3 with TRBJ1-4; 7 bases align to TRBD1. The germline CDR1 and CDR2 sequences are ENHRY and SYGVKD. V lost 10 bases, J lost 3 bases, and 14 bases stayed unmatched. This CDR3 region has 16 residues. CDR3 sequence reads: CASRDSLIRANEKLFF. The CDR3 bases are TGTGCCAGCCGGGACAGCTTAATTAGGGCTAATGAAAAACTGTTTTTT.

The chain links TRBV6-1 to TRBJ2-1; 13 bases line up with TRBD2. The CDR3 length is 15 residues. Germline-derived CDR1 and CDR2 are MNHNS and SASEGT. As DNA, the CDR3 is TGTGCAGCCGGCGGATGGACTAGCGGGGGCACTGAGCAGTTCTTC. As protein: CAAGGWTSGGTEQFF.